The following is a T cell receptor (beta chain) sequence with its context. Germline lookup yields CDR1 SGHRS and CDR2 YFSETQ. V dropped 5 bases and J dropped 0 bases, with 6 bases sitting between them. The length of the CDR3 is 13 residues. It was with 60 Vbeta and 13 Jbeta primers that the PCR ran. TCRdb's table, derived via immunoSEQ multiplex PCR, lists solely in-frame clones and lacks some. Of about 90,000 clones in the sample, around 85% are singletons; the top ten hold about 2.1%. The sample belongs to a study of cytomegalovirus exposure and HLA in healthy donors. The rearrangement links TRBV5-1 to TRBJ1-5, with D uncertain. The sequencing input was PBMCs. This clonotype originated in a young man in good health and CMV-seronegative. CDR3 nucleotide sequence: TGCGCCAGCAGTGTCAGTAGCAATCAGCCCCAGCATTTT. Residues: CASSVSSNQPQHF.